The subject of this entry is one TCR beta chain. In the original processing: It was from reference gene primer amplification that nucleated cell counts were estimated. Here immunoSEQ multiplex PCR was the method, and the copy in TCRdb shows in-frame clones only, minus some. The DNA gave D and trimming, while V, J and clone size come from that table. Among over 90,000 clones listed, roughly nine tenths were seen once. The CDR3 is 16 amino acids. Looked up from germline, CDR1 is SGHKS and CDR2 is YYEKEE (reference sequence). Trimming removed 0 bases from V and 3 bases from J, with 10 bases in between. The data were taken from a study of blood T cell repertoires in COVID-19. On the study more broadly: Samples representing acute and convalescent COVID-19 were sourced from the United States, Italy and Spain. The analysed material was cDNA or gDNA that came from T cells, B-cell-depleted T cells, or PBMCs.

The genes are TRBV5-5 and TRBJ2-6; the D gene is possibly TRBD1 (6 bases). The sample was peripheral blood. The receptor was isolated from a man aged 45-65 years in a cohort sampled during active COVID-19. The CDR3 region has the DNA TGTGCCAGCAGCTTGGAGAGGGGGAGTGGGGCCAACGTCCTGACTTTC. Translating gives CASSLERGSGANVLTF. The entire variable domain, with the rest obtained from reference TRBV5-5 and TRBJ2-6, is as follows: DAGVTQSPTHLIKTRGQQVTLRCSPISGHKSVSWYQQVLGQGPQFIFQYYEKEERGRGNFPDRFSARQFPNYSSELNVNALLLGDSALYLCASSLERGSGANVLTFGAGSRLTVL.